The 27 T cell receptor beta chains reported below all come from one sample, sequenced in a study of blood T cell repertoires in COVID-19. Method: immunoSEQ multiplex PCR; TCRdb's copy keeps in-frame clones and lacks some. This table holds more than 150,000 clones, roughly four fifths found once. The sample consisted of peripheral blood. These receptor sequences come from a woman aged 40 to 50 with acute or convalescent COVID-19.

This chain links TRBV4-1 with TRBJ1-6; no clear D gene. Germline V CDR1 and CDR2: MGHRA, YSYEKL. The CDR3 is 14 residues long. The ends were cut back, 3 bases at V and 12 bases at J, with 15 bases in the middle. The CDR3 loop is CASSHGVGREPLHF. CDR3 nucleotides: TGCGCCAGCAGCCACGGAGTCGGGAGAGAACCCCTCCACTTT.

The chain carries TRBV3-1 (or the pseudogene TRBV3-2) and TRBJ1-3; D remains unclear. The germline V gene encodes CDR1 LGHDT and CDR2 YNNKEL (reference sequence). The CDR3 loop spans 16 amino acids. The V end lost 1 base, the J end lost 2 bases, and 12 bases lay between the germline ends. The CDR3 here is CASSQGAPIAGNTIYF. The DNA for the CDR3 is TGTGCCAGCAGCCAAGGCGCACCAATTGCTGGAAACACCATATATTTT.

The V gene is TRBV2, the J gene TRBJ2-3; TRBD2 matches 11 bases. Looked up from germline, CDR1 is SNHLY and CDR2 is FYNNEI. The trim removed 7 bases at V and 0 bases at J, leaving 6 bases unmatched. This CDR3 is 16 amino acids long. This chain's CDR3 is CASIPTSGTSTDTQYF. DNA for the CDR3: TGTGCCAGCATCCCGACTAGCGGGACTAGCACAGATACGCAGTATTTT.

The chain carries TRBV5-1 and TRBJ2-2; a weak D match, TRBD2 (6 bases). V was pared by 2 bases and J by 0 bases, with 11 bases between. The CDR3 spans 16 residues. Germline V gene sequence: CDR1 SGHRS, CDR2 YFSETQ. Written as DNA, the CDR3 is TGCGCCAGCAGCTTAATCGGCGGGGCGAACACCGGGGAGCTGTTTTTT. Its translation: CASSLIGGANTGELFF.

The J gene is TRBJ1-6, the V gene TRBV27; D uncertain. CDR1 and CDR2 (germline): MNHEY, SMNVEV (reference sequence). Deletions cut 0 bases from V and 10 bases from J, with 4 bases between. The CDR3 loop spans 12 amino acids. This CDR3 reads CASSLSRSPLHF. In DNA, the CDR3 is TGTGCCAGCAGTTTATCGCGATCACCCCTCCACTTT.

The V call is TRBV30, the J call TRBJ1-1; 7 positions agree with TRBD1. The V gene's germline CDR1 is GTSNPN and CDR2 SVGIG (reference sequence). V was clipped by 5 bases and J by 4 bases; unmatched bases: 7. The CDR3 is made up of 13 amino acids. The DNA for the CDR3 is TGTGCCTGGGGTTGGACAGGACCCACTGAAGCTTTCTTT. Amino acids: CAWGWTGPTEAFF.

The rearrangement uses TRBV18 and TRBJ2-7; 8 positions match TRBD2. Trimming at V came to 6 bases and at J to 5 bases, leaving 12 bases not matched to a gene. CDR1 is KGHSH, CDR2 LQKENI, per germline. The CDR3 is 15 residues long. The CDR3 region is CASSPPSGGMDEQYF. Here the CDR3 DNA reads TGTGCCAGCTCCCCTCCGAGCGGGGGCATGGACGAGCAGTACTTC. The full variable domain, with the rest looked up from reference TRBV18 and TRBJ2-7, is NAGVMQNPRHLVRRRGQEARLRCSPMKGHSHVYWYRQLPEEGLKFMVYLQKENIIDESGMPKERFSAEFPKEGPSILRIQQVVRGDSAAYFCASSPPSGGMDEQYFGPGTRLTVT.

This clone came up a few times. The gene calls are TRBV5-6 and TRBJ1-2; the match to TRBD1 covers 7 bases. The CDR3 contains 12 residues. Per the germline V gene, CDR1 is SGHDT and CDR2 is YYEEEE. V was clipped by 4 bases and J by 7 bases; unmatched bases: 4. CDR3 sequence (DNA): TGTGCCAGCAGCGTCTCAGGGGGTGGCTACACCTTC. It is translated as CASSVSGGGYTF. The full variable domain, in which reference TRBV5-6 and TRBJ1-2 provide the parts outside the CDR3, is DAGVTQSPTHLIKTRGQQVTLRCSPKSGHDTVSWYQQALGQGPQFIFQYYEEEERQRGNFPDRFSGHQFPNYSSELNVNALLLGDSALYLCASSVSGGGYTFGSGTRLTVV.

With respect to this clone: The identical CDR3 is also encoded by other nucleotide sequences in the sample. The genes are TRBV9 and TRBJ2-1; D is undetermined. Germline V CDR1 and CDR2: SGDLS, YYNGEE. Trimming removed 0 bases from V and 6 bases from J, with 4 bases in between. This CDR3 has 12 residues. DNA of the CDR3: TGTGCCAGCAGCGTAGATCTCAATGAGCAGTTCTTC. Its translation: CASSVDLNEQFF.

The gene calls are TRBV13 and TRBJ2-2; TRBD2 aligns across 9 bases. The CDR3 runs 16 residues. The J segment lost 5 bases and the V segment lost 3 bases, leaving 7 bases of the junction unmatched. Per the germline V gene, CDR1 is PRHDT and CDR2 is FYEKMQ (reference sequence). The CDR3 sequence: CASSFVAGAGTGELFF. CDR3 DNA sequence: TGTGCCAGCAGCTTCGTAGCGGGGGCAGGGACCGGGGAGCTGTTTTTT.

This chain joins TRBV7-2 and TRBJ1-5; D call uncertain. This CDR3 comprises 13 residues. Per the germline V gene, CDR1 is SGHTA and CDR2 is FQGNSA. Trimming took 1 base from V and 5 from J, leaving 6 bases between them. The chain's CDR3 is CASSLVLDQPQHF. DNA of the CDR3: TGTGCCAGCAGCTTAGTACTCGATCAGCCCCAGCATTTT.

Only one count was recorded for this clone. V usage is TRBV29-1 and J usage is TRBJ1-1, with D perhaps TRBD1 (5 bases). Trimming pared 3 bases from V and 6 bases from J, leaving 11 bases between. The CDR3 runs to 12 residues. Germline V gene data show CDR1 as SQVTM and CDR2 as ANQGSEA. The CDR3 DNA follows: TGCAGCGTTGATAGGGGTCTCCCTGAAGCTTTCTTT. The encoded protein is CSVDRGLPEAFF.

The genes are TRBV5-1 and TRBJ2-5, with 7 bases identical to TRBD1. There are 14 residues in the CDR3. With 4 bases clipped from V and 0 bases from J, the junction kept 3 bases outside the gene matches. CDR1 and CDR2 (germline): SGHRS, YFSETQ. CDR3 region: CASSGGQHQETQYF. Written as DNA, the CDR3 is TGCGCCAGCAGCGGGGGACAGCACCAAGAGACCCAGTACTTC.

The chain employs TRBV6-5 and TRBJ2-7, with TRBD1 matching 12 bases. The CDR3 length is 15 residues. The germline V gene encodes CDR1 MNHEY and CDR2 SVGAGI. V dropped 6 bases and J dropped 7; count of bases not matched to a gene: 10. This CDR3 reads CASSRGGQGAVEQYF. Written as DNA, the CDR3 is TGTGCCAGCAGCCGGGGGGGACAGGGGGCTGTTGAGCAGTACTTC.

The chain recombines TRBV27 with TRBJ2-1; 9 positions match TRBD1. Germline V gene lookup returns CDR1 MNHEY and CDR2 SMNVEV (reference sequence). The CDR3 extends over 16 amino acids. Unmatched junction bases numbered 12, after V lost 5 bases and J lost 7 bases. CDR3 coding DNA: TGTGCCAGCAGTCCTCGGAACAGGGGGCGCGGGAATGAGCAGTTCTTC. This codes for CASSPRNRGRGNEQFF.

J is TRBJ2-7 and V is TRBV27, with 9 nucleotides matching TRBD1. V shed 5 bases and J 5 bases; nucleotides not matched to a gene: 10. CDR1 is MNHEY, CDR2 SMNVEV, per germline (reference sequence). The CDR3 sequence is 15 residues long. CDR3 coding DNA: TGTGCCAGCAGTGCCACAGGGGGCCCTCCCAACGAGCAGTACTTC. It is translated as CASSATGGPPNEQYF.

The chain uses TRBV30 and TRBJ1-5, with a possible D match to TRBD1 (6 bases). The V end lost 3 bases, the J end lost 6 bases, and 12 bases lay between the germline ends. Germline V lookup: CDR1 GTSNPN, CDR2 SVGIG (reference sequence). CDR3 length equals 13 residues. This chain's CDR3 is CAWSGGGGQPQHF. CDR3 coding DNA: TGTGCCTGGAGCGGGGGGGGCGGTCAGCCCCAGCATTTT.

The rearrangement links TRBV10-3 to TRBJ2-1; 12 nucleotides agree with TRBD2. The CDR3 is 15 amino acids. Germline-derived CDR1 and CDR2 are ENHRY and SYGVKD. The trim removed 6 bases at V and 4 bases at J, leaving 4 bases unmatched. The CDR3 DNA follows: TGTGCCATCAGCCCGCTAGCGGGGGGGTACAATGAGCAGTTCTTC. This codes for CAISPLAGGYNEQFF.

The rearrangement links TRBV6-5 to TRBJ1-2, with 9 bases identical to TRBD1. Germline lookup yields CDR1 MNHEY and CDR2 SVGAGI. The CDR3 extends over 12 amino acids. The V gene end was trimmed by 5 bases and the J gene end by 14 bases; junction bases not matched to a gene: 9. The CDR3: CASSHRDRVWTF. The CDR3 region has the DNA TGTGCCAGCAGTCACCGGGACAGGGTATGGACCTTC.

V is TRBV10-3 and J is TRBJ2-7; tentative D call: TRBD2 (6 bases). This CDR3 comprises 15 residues. CDR1 and CDR2 (germline): ENHRY, SYGVKD. Trimming took off 3 bases at V and 3 bases at J, with 15 bases between the two ends. This CDR3 reads CAISEPGRTIYEQYF. In nucleotides, the CDR3 is TGTGCCATCAGTGAACCGGGACGGACTATCTACGAGCAGTACTTC.

The chain employs TRBV19 and TRBJ2-1; 10 nucleotides line up with TRBD1. The germline V gene encodes CDR1 LNHDA and CDR2 SQIVND (reference sequence). The CDR3 sequence is 15 residues long. Germline trimming cut 6 bases from V and 4 bases from J; bases unmatched to any gene: 6. The CDR3 spells CASSPTGQGYNEQFF. Here the CDR3 DNA reads TGTGCCAGTAGCCCAACGGGACAGGGGTACAATGAGCAGTTCTTC.

J is TRBJ2-7 and V is TRBV27; the match to TRBD2 covers 7 bases. The CDR3 sequence is 13 residues long. Germline CDR1 MNHEY, CDR2 SMNVEV (reference sequence). V dropped 4 bases and J dropped 1; count of bases not matched to a gene: 1. Here the CDR3 reads CASSWGGSYEQYF. In DNA form, the CDR3 reads TGTGCCAGCAGTTGGGGGGGGTCCTACGAGCAGTACTTC.

The chain uses TRBV9 and TRBJ2-3; D is perhaps TRBD2 (5 bases). CDR1 is SGDLS and CDR2 is YYNGEE in the germline V gene. Trimming pared 0 bases from V and 5 bases from J, leaving 13 bases between. The CDR3 extends over 15 amino acids. The CDR3 is CASSVGIAGEDTQYF. The CDR3 DNA sequence: TGTGCCAGCAGCGTAGGTATTGCGGGTGAAGATACGCAGTATTTT.

The chain combines TRBV7-7 with TRBJ2-1, with D possibly being TRBD2 (5 bases). Germline CDR1 is SSHAT and CDR2 is FNYEAQ (reference sequence). V shed 0 bases and J shed 2 bases, with 11 bases lying between them. CDR3 length: 16 residues. The CDR3 sequence: CASSLASEAAYNEQFF. In nucleotides, the CDR3 is TGTGCCAGCAGCTTAGCCTCGGAGGCAGCCTACAATGAGCAGTTCTTC.

The chain carries TRBV5-1 and TRBJ2-7; TRBD2 might be the D (5 bases). Trimming removed 0 bases at V and 3 bases at J, with 10 bases between. Looked up from germline, CDR1 is SGHRS and CDR2 is YFSETQ. The CDR3 loop spans 14 amino acids. This chain's CDR3 is CASSLAPSNYEQYF. Here the CDR3 DNA reads TGCGCCAGCAGCTTGGCTCCTAGCAACTACGAGCAGTACTTC.

The chain has TRBV12-3 or TRBV12-4 and TRBJ1-1; weak D call: TRBD1 (6 bases). V was cut by 4 bases and J by 6 bases, with 12 bases left in between. The length of the CDR3 is 13 residues. CDR3 DNA: TGTGCCAGCAGTTCACAGGGTTTGTCTGAAGCTTTCTTT. Protein: CASSSQGLSEAFF.

The rearrangement uses TRBV30 and TRBJ1-4; TRBD1 matches at 7 bases. The germline CDR1 and CDR2 sequences are GTSNPN and SVGIG (reference sequence). This CDR3 has 12 amino acids. Written as DNA, the CDR3 is TGTGCTTACGACAGGGATAATGAAAAACTGTTTTTT. It is translated as CAYDRDNEKLFF.